The 32 T cell receptor beta chains below all came from one sample that was sequenced in a study of blood T cell repertoires in COVID-19. The assay was immunoSEQ multiplex PCR, and TCRdb's table has in-frame clones only and misses some. The data show roughly 250,000 clones, around nine tenths seen once. Specimen: PBMCs or T cells enriched from blood (not recorded which). The receptors were sampled from a woman aged 50 to 65 who had recovered from COVID-19.

Only a few counts were recorded for this clone. V gene TRBV9 combines with J gene TRBJ2-2; D is possibly TRBD2 (6 bases). Trimming pared 0 bases from V and 1 base from J, leaving 19 bases between. The length of the CDR3 is 19 residues. The germline V gene has CDR1 SGDLS and CDR2 YYNGEE. The CDR3 here is CASSVVGDSGTKNTGELFF. The CDR3 DNA reads as TGTGCCAGCAGCGTAGTGGGGGACTCCGGGACGAAGAACACCGGGGAGCTGTTTTTT.

The J gene is TRBJ1-6, the V gene TRBV9; 9 nucleotides align to TRBD1. Trimming took 2 bases from V and 1 from J; bases not matched to a gene: 1. Germline CDR1 SGDLS, CDR2 YYNGEE. This CDR3 has 16 residues. CDR3 amino acids: CASSVGTGSYNSPLHF. In nucleotides, the CDR3 is TGTGCCAGCAGCGTTGGGACAGGGTCCTATAATTCACCCCTCCACTTT. The full variable domain, rest sourced from reference TRBV9 and TRBJ1-6, is DSGVTQTPKHLITATGQRVTLRCSPRSGDLSVYWYQQSLDQGLQFLIQYYNGEERAKGNILERFSAQQFPDLHSELNLSSLELGDSALYFCASSVGTGSYNSPLHFGNGTRLTVT.

The chain uses TRBV7-2 and TRBJ1-2; tentatively, D is TRBD1 (5 bases). Trimming removed 0 bases at V and 4 bases at J, with 12 bases between. Germline CDR1 SGHTA, CDR2 FQGNSA. The CDR3 runs 15 residues. CDR3 bases: TGTGCCAGCAGCTTAGCGACGCAGGGCGGCTATGGCTACACCTTC. It specifies CASSLATQGGYGYTF. Complete variable domain (other parts from reference TRBV7-2 and TRBJ1-2): GAGVSQSPSNKVTEKGKDVELRCDPISGHTALYWYRQSLGQGLEFLIYFQGNSAPDKSGLPSDRFSAERTGGSVSTLTIQRTQQEDSAVYLCASSLATQGGYGYTFGSGTRLTVV.

The chain recombines TRBV21-1 with TRBJ2-2; TRBD1, the table's D call, lacks a check against the DNA. TRBV21-1 is a pseudogene locus. CDR3 length equals 16 residues. The CDR3 loop is CASRGPTGANTGELFF. In DNA form, the CDR3 reads TGTGCCAGCAGGGGGCCTACAGGGGCGAACACCGGGGAGCTGTTTTTT.

V gene TRBV12-3 or TRBV12-4 combines with J gene TRBJ1-1, with 8 bases fitting TRBD1. This CDR3 region has 12 residues. V lost 6 bases, J lost 7 bases, and 4 bases stayed unmatched. CDR3 residues: CASRRGQDEAFF. The CDR3 DNA sequence: TGTGCCAGCAGAAGGGGACAGGATGAAGCTTTCTTT.

The sample holds one count of this clone. The chain uses TRBV7-9 and TRBJ1-1, with 8 bases identical to TRBD1. This CDR3 comprises 16 residues. V trimming: 5 bases; J trimming: 5 bases; junction bases outside the gene matches: 13. Germline V lookup: CDR1 SEHNR, CDR2 FQNEAQ (reference sequence). DNA for the CDR3: TGTGCCAGCAGCCCGACAGGGGCGTCTGGAGGGACTGAAGCTTTCTTT. This sequence encodes CASSPTGASGGTEAFF.

This clone has more than one count but fewer than ten. This sequence joins TRBV18 and TRBJ2-7; 7 bases fit TRBD1. The V segment lost 3 bases and the J segment 4 bases; nucleotides outside the gene matches: 6. Germline V gene data show CDR1 as KGHSH and CDR2 as LQKENI. The CDR3 extends over 14 amino acids. CDR3 DNA sequence: TGTGCCAGCTCACCCAGGGGGAATACTTACGAGCAGTACTTC. This sequence encodes CASSPRGNTYEQYF.

J is TRBJ1-5 and V is TRBV2; no clear D gene. The CDR3 extends over 14 amino acids. V gave up 4 bases and J gave up 1 base, with 8 bases separating them. CDR1 and CDR2 (germline): SNHLY, FYNNEI. CDR3 in amino acids: CASSVAGSNQPQHF. Written as DNA, the CDR3 is TGTGCCAGCAGTGTCGCGGGGAGCAATCAGCCCCAGCATTTT.

V gene TRBV7-2 combines with J gene TRBJ2-7; 7 bases match TRBD2. From germline, CDR1 is SGHTA and CDR2 FQGNSA. The CDR3 is 15 amino acids. V lost 7 bases, J lost 3 bases, and 12 bases stayed unmatched. The CDR3 coding sequence is TGTGCCAGCACGGCCCGAAGCGGGAATGGCTACGAGCAGTACTTC. Its protein product is CASTARSGNGYEQYF.

This chain links TRBV28 with TRBJ1-1; TRBD1 matches at 8 bases. The CDR3 is 13 amino acids. Looked up from germline, CDR1 is MDHEN and CDR2 is SYDVKM. J gave up 4 bases and V 5 bases, and 3 bases lay outside the gene matches. The CDR3 sequence is CASSPGQGTEAFF. The CDR3 DNA follows: TGTGCCAGCAGTCCCGGACAGGGCACTGAAGCTTTCTTT.

The CDR3 DNA reads as TGTGCCAGCAGCCCCACCCCGACAGGGGTGAGGTCCTACGAGCAGTACTTC. Protein: CASSPTPTGVRSYEQYF. This chain connects TRBV5-4 to TRBJ2-7, with TRBD1 matching over 8 bases. CDR1 SGHNT and CDR2 YYREEE come from the germline V gene (reference sequence). The ends lost 4 bases at V and 1 base at J; junction bases unmatched: 13. This CDR3 comprises 17 residues.

V is TRBV19 and J is TRBJ1-5, with 7 bases matching TRBD1. CDR1 is LNHDA and CDR2 is SQIVND in the germline V gene (reference sequence). The CDR3 runs 15 residues. Trimming cost V 5 bases and J 5 bases; bases outside gene matches: 9. CDR3 nucleotide sequence: TGTGCCAGTAGTTCGGGGACAGATGGGTATCAGCCCCAGCATTTT. This sequence encodes CASSSGTDGYQPQHF. Filled out from reference TRBV19 and TRBJ1-5, the complete variable domain reads DGGITQSPKYLFRKEGQNVTLSCEQNLNHDAMYWYRQDPGQGLRLIYYSQIVNDFQKGDIAEGYSVSREKKESFPLTVTSAQKNPTAFYLCASSSGTDGYQPQHFGDGTRLSIL.

This clone was seen a single time. The chain combines TRBV2 with TRBJ2-7, with a possible D match to TRBD2 (5 bases). This CDR3 contains 14 residues. CDR1 SNHLY and CDR2 FYNNEI come from the germline V gene. The V gene lost 4 bases and the J gene lost 3 bases, with 13 bases spanning the gap. CDR3 amino acids: CASSVRAANYEQYF. For the CDR3, the DNA is TGTGCCAGCAGTGTACGAGCGGCTAACTACGAGCAGTACTTC. Full variable domain (remainder filled in from reference TRBV2 and TRBJ2-7): EPEVTQTPSHQVTQMGQEVILRCVPISNHLYFYWYRQILGQKVEFLVSFYNNEISEKSEIFDDQFSVERPDGSNFTLKIRSTKLEDSAMYFCASSVRAANYEQYFGPGTRLTVT.

The V gene is TRBV20-1, the J gene TRBJ2-7; D might be TRBD2 (6 bases). This CDR3 has 14 amino acids. Germline-derived CDR1 and CDR2 are DFQATT and SNEGSKA (reference sequence). The ends were cut back, 3 bases at V and 1 base at J, with 13 bases in the middle. In DNA, the CDR3 is TGCAGTGCTAGTATCAGCGGGTTATCCTACGAGCAGTACTTC. The encoded protein is CSASISGLSYEQYF.

J is TRBJ1-5 and V is TRBV6-2 or TRBV6-3; D is unresolved. Germline V gene data show CDR1 as MNHEY and CDR2 as SVGEGT. This CDR3 spans 12 amino acids. V was shortened by 4 bases and J by 11 bases, with 12 bases between the two germline ends. CDR3 region: CASSSGFGAQHF. CDR3 coding DNA: TGTGCCAGCAGTTCGGGGTTTGGGGCCCAGCATTTT.

The rearrangement uses TRBV18 and TRBJ2-1, with 13 nucleotides matching TRBD2. V lost 2 bases, J lost 10 bases, and 8 bases stayed unmatched. The CDR3 spans 16 residues. CDR1 and CDR2 from the germline V gene are KGHSH and LQKENI. The CDR3 DNA reads TGTGCCAGCTCACCAAGCACTAGCGGGAGGGCCACCGAGCAGTTCTTC. The encoded protein is CASSPSTSGRATEQFF.

This chain joins TRBV6-2 or TRBV6-3 and TRBJ1-1; D gene ambiguous. V was clipped by 4 bases and J by 2 bases, with 8 bases between them. The germline CDR1 and CDR2 sequences are MNHEY and SVGEGT. The CDR3 consists of 13 residues. CDR3 in amino acids: CASSSGFNTEAFF. CDR3 DNA sequence: TGTGCCAGCAGTTCCGGGTTTAACACTGAAGCTTTCTTT.

The V call is TRBV5-1, the J call TRBJ1-6; D uncertain. V was clipped by 4 bases and J by 10 bases, with 12 bases between them. CDR1 and CDR2 from the germline V gene are SGHRS and YFSETQ. The CDR3 spans 13 residues. The CDR3 DNA reads as TGCGCCAGCAGCGGGGTGGGGAGCTCACCCCTCCACTTT. Amino acids: CASSGVGSSPLHF.

The chain combines TRBV28 with TRBJ1-1; D is unresolved. Germline V CDR1 and CDR2: MDHEN, SYDVKM. The CDR3 is 15 residues long. Between the trimmed V and J ends, which lost 2 bases and 4 bases, there was a span of 14 bases. CDR3 coding DNA: TGTGCCAGCAGTTTAATCGCCAGGATCACCACTGAAGCTTTCTTT. The encoded protein is CASSLIARITTEAFF.

V usage is TRBV7-6 and J usage is TRBJ1-4; maybe TRBD1 (6 bases). Germline-derived CDR1 and CDR2 are SGHVS and FNYEAQ. The ends were cut back, 1 base at V and 7 bases at J, with 19 bases in the middle. The CDR3 loop spans 17 amino acids. CDR3 bases: TGTGCCAGCAGCTTAGGGATTTTCAGGGGTATAAGTGAAAAACTGTTTTTT. Amino acids: CASSLGIFRGISEKLFF.

This clone showed up just a few times. V is TRBV18 and J is TRBJ2-7; 8 nucleotides agree with TRBD1. The CDR3 has 14 residues. J lost 6 bases, V lost 3 bases, and 7 bases had no gene match. The germline V gene encodes CDR1 KGHSH and CDR2 LQKENI. The CDR3 loop reads CASSPGQGGSEQYF. CDR3 nucleotide sequence: TGTGCCAGCTCACCCGGACAGGGAGGCTCCGAGCAGTACTTC.

The rearrangement uses TRBV11-2 and TRBJ2-1; weak D call: TRBD2 (6 bases). The CDR3 totals 16 residues. V lost 5 bases and J lost 4, with 18 bases in between. Germline-derived CDR1 and CDR2 are SGHAT and FQNNGV. The CDR3 reads CASSLTIRELYNEQFF. The CDR3 region has the DNA TGTGCCAGCAGCCTAACGATACGGGAGCTGTACAATGAGCAGTTCTTC.

V is TRBV7-6 and J is TRBJ1-5; D might be TRBD1 (6 bases). Trimming left V 1 base short and J 0 bases short, with 13 bases between. The CDR3 consists of 17 residues. Per germline, CDR1 SGHVS and CDR2 FNYEAQ. In DNA, the CDR3 is TGTGCCAGCAGCTTAGTCAGGGGCGATTATAGCAATCAGCCCCAGCATTTT. Amino acids: CASSLVRGDYSNQPQHF.

The rearrangement links TRBV9 to TRBJ2-2; 8 bases are a match to TRBD1. Germline-derived CDR1 and CDR2 are SGDLS and YYNGEE. J was trimmed by 7 bases and V by 4 bases; bases with no gene match: 9. CDR3 length equals 15 residues. CDR3 bases: TGTGCCAGCAGCCTCGAACCGACAGGGGTCGGGGAGCTGTTTTTT. It encodes CASSLEPTGVGELFF.

This clone counts as large. The CDR3 spells CASSLGIAGTLSDTQYF. CDR3 nucleotides: TGTGCCAGCAGTTTAGGTATTGCGGGAACTTTATCAGATACGCAGTATTTT. This rearrangement joins TRBV27 to TRBJ2-3, with D perhaps matching TRBD2 (6 bases). V was shortened by 2 bases and J by 4 bases, with 19 bases between the two germline ends. Germline V gives CDR1 MNHEY, CDR2 SMNVEV (reference sequence). The CDR3 runs 17 residues.

The chain combines TRBV19 with TRBJ1-2; D is undetermined. V was trimmed by 10 bases and J by 0 bases, leaving 21 bases between them. CDR1 is LNHDA and CDR2 is SQIVND in the germline V gene (reference sequence). This CDR3 is built from 16 residues. CDR3 residues: CATTADTVRSNYGYTF. The CDR3 DNA reads as TGTGCCACCACAGCTGACACGGTCAGGTCTAACTATGGCTACACCTTC.

The chain uses TRBV5-4 and TRBJ2-3; 7 bases fit TRBD2. In germline, CDR1 is SGHNT, CDR2 YYREEE (reference sequence). The CDR3 is 15 amino acids. Unmatched junction bases numbered 4, after V lost 2 bases and J lost 1 base. The CDR3 DNA reads TGTGCCAGCAGCTTCGGCGGGAGTGGCACAGATACGCAGTATTTT. It translates to CASSFGGSGTDTQYF.

The chain couples TRBV11-1 to TRBJ2-1; 10 nucleotides match TRBD2. This CDR3 has 16 amino acids. V gave up 4 bases and J gave up 5 bases; unmatched junction bases: 8. Germline values: CDR1 SGHAT, CDR2 FQDESV (reference sequence). As DNA, the CDR3 is TGTGCCAGCAGCTGGGAGACTAGCGGGTTTAACAATGAGCAGTTCTTC. Translated, it gives CASSWETSGFNNEQFF. Using reference TRBV11-1 and TRBJ2-1 for the parts outside the CDR3, the full variable domain is EAEVAQSPRYKITEKSQAVAFWCDPISGHATLYWYRQILGQGPELLVQFQDESVVDDSQLPKDRFSAERLKGVDSTLKIQPAELGDSAMYLCASSWETSGFNNEQFFGPGTRLTVL.

The rearrangement uses TRBV18 and TRBJ2-1; D is uncertain. This CDR3 contains 13 residues. CDR1 and CDR2 from the germline V gene are KGHSH and LQKENI. V lost 4 bases, J lost 5 bases, and 9 bases lay in between. The CDR3 DNA follows: TGTGCCAGCTCACTATACGAGAACAATGAGCAGTTCTTC. Its protein is CASSLYENNEQFF.

This rearrangement joins TRBV30 to TRBJ1-4; D unresolved. Trimming removed 3 bases from V and 0 bases from J, with 11 bases in between. Germline CDR1 GTSNPN, CDR2 SVGIG (reference sequence). The CDR3 runs 15 residues. Here the CDR3 reads CAWRTPGATNEKLFF. The CDR3 bases are TGTGCCTGGAGAACACCAGGCGCAACTAATGAAAAACTGTTTTTT.

The chain links TRBV29-1 to TRBJ1-1, with D maybe TRBD1 (6 bases). The CDR3 totals 13 residues. Germline V CDR1 and CDR2: SQVTM, ANQGSEA. The CDR3 DNA reads as TGCACCTCTGATGGGGGCGGAGGCACTGAAGCTTTCTTT. Translation: CTSDGGGGTEAFF.

This clone turned up a few times. The gene calls are TRBV2 and TRBJ2-7; 7 positions agree with TRBD1. Trimming removed 6 bases from V and 7 bases from J; junction bases left unmatched: 9. Germline assignment: CDR1 SNHLY and CDR2 FYNNEI. The CDR3 spans 13 residues. The CDR3 nucleotides are TGTGCCAGCAGACAGCAGGGGGTATCGGAGCAGTACTTC. Translated, it gives CASRQQGVSEQYF.